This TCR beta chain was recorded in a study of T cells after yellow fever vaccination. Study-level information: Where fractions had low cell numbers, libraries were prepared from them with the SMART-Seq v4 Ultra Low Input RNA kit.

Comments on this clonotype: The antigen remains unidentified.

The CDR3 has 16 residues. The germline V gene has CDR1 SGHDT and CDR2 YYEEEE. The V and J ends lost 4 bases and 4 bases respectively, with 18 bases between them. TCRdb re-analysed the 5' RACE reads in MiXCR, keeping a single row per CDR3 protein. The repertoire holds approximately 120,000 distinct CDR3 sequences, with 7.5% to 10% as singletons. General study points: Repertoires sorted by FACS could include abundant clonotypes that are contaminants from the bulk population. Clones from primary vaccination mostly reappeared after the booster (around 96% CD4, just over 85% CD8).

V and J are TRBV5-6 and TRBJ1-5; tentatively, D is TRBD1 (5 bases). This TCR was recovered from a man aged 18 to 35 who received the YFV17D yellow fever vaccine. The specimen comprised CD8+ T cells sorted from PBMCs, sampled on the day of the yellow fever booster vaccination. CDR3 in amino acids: CASSILTVRGNQPQHF. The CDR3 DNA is TGTGCCAGCAGCATACTGACAGTCAGAGGGAATCAGCCCCAGCATTTT.